The T cell receptor (beta chain) under discussion was sequenced for a study of blood T cell repertoires in COVID-19 (dated by TCRdb to about 2020). For the study in its entirety: Samples covering the acute and convalescent phases of COVID-19 were provided by collaborators in the United States, Italy and Spain. The material from the prospective study consisted of cDNA or gDNA derived from T cells, B-cell-depleted T cells, or PBMCs. Deeply sampled blood TCRbeta repertoires from subjects exposed to, actively infected with, or recovered from COVID-19 were included in the dataset. The repertoires were released in a freely available public database intended as a resource for research on the immune response to SARS-CoV-2. The samples were drawn from two sources: the first 160 participants of the ongoing ImmuneRACE study, and about 1,300 subjects contributed by 6 global collaborators. Nearly every sample came with metadata listing a de-identified subject ID, COVID-19 status, age in years and sex. Where available, HLA class I and class II types were taken from metadata supplied by the sample provider and were not determined by assay-based typing.

The immunoSEQ Assay, a bias-controlled multiplex PCR, was used to amplify TCRbeta CDR3 regions from genomic DNA. The study's processing was this. The number of nucleated cells in each sample was estimated by amplification of reference gene primers within the assay. To quantify the absolute abundance of each unique TCRbeta CDR3 rearrangement, sequence reads were collapsed and filtered. For each sample, productive Simpson clonality was calculated as the square root of Simpson's diversity index over productive rearrangements. TCRdb retrieved this table from immuneACCESS and kept in-frame rearrangements only. Not all clones are present; in checked studies, unresolved V genes account for under half, and no reason is known for the remainder. The V and J calls and the clone size are those of that table, but D and trimming were determined from the DNA. The sample has fewer than 35,000 clones on record, approximately 85% of them singletons. Over 7% of the sample belongs to the ten largest clones.

Whole blood was collected in K2EDTA tubes by collaborating institutions according to the institutions' own protocols. For TCRbeta analysis, collaborator samples were shipped as frozen whole blood, as isolated PBMCs, or as DNA extracted from either sample type. In the case of this clone: Its antigen target is currently unknown. The record has no base qualities; no much larger clone is one base away.

The V end gives up 3 bases and the J end 5 bases, leaving 3 bases in the junction not matched to a gene. Reading the germline V gene (reference sequence) gives CDR1 SGHNT and CDR2 YYREEE. The cysteine opens and the phenylalanine closes a CDR3 of 13 amino acids. Of all the DNA, just the CDR3 is kept, 39 bases in frame from base 1. What the authors observed across the whole study: The quantity of clinical and demographic metadata differed by source and by participant and was supplied without curation.

The rearranged chain carries TRBV5-4 and TRBJ2-3, and TRBD2 matches 7 of the central bases. This clonotype was obtained from a man at least 80 years old with active COVID-19. The specimen was peripheral blood. Read as DNA, the sequence is TGTGCCAGCAGCTGGGGGGGGGTAGATACGCAGTATTTT. Translated, this is CASSWGGVDTQYF.